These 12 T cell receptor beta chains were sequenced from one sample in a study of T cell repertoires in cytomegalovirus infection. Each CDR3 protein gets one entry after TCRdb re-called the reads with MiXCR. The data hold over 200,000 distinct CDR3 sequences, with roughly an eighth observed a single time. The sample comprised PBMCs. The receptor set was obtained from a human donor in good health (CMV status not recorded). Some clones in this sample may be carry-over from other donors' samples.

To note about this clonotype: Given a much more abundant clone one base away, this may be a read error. CDR3 in amino acids: CASSLDALRDEQFF. Here the CDR3 DNA reads TGTGCCAGCAGCTTAGACGCCCTGAGGGATGAGCAGTTCTTC. The genes are TRBV7-9 and TRBJ2-1; D possibly corresponds to TRBD2 (5 bases). The V end lost 1 base, the J end lost 8 bases, and 12 bases lay between the germline ends. The germline CDR1 and CDR2 sequences are SEHNR and FQNEAQ (reference sequence). The CDR3 sequence is 14 residues long.

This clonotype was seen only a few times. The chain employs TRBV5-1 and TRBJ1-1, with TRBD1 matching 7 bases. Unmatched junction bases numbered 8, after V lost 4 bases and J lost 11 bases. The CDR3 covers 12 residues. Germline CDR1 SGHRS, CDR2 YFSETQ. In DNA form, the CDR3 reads TGCGCCAGCAGCGCCAACAGGGGAGAGGCTTTCTTT. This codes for CASSANRGEAFF.

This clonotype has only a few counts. The CDR3 DNA reads as TGCGCCAGCAGCTTGGGCCAGCGGGAGGGCCGGGCCGAGCAGTACTTC. The encoded protein is CASSLGQREGRAEQYF. The rearrangement links TRBV5-1 to TRBJ2-7; the match to TRBD2 covers 10 bases. V gave up 0 bases and J gave up 6 bases; unmatched junction bases: 9. The CDR3 loop spans 16 amino acids. The germline CDR1 and CDR2 sequences are SGHRS and YFSETQ. Filled out from reference TRBV5-1 and TRBJ2-7, the complete variable domain reads KAGVTQTPRYLIKTRGQQVTLSCSPISGHRSVSWYQQTPGQGLQFLFEYFSETQRNKGNFPGRFSGRQFSNSRSEMNVSTLELGDSALYLCASSLGQREGRAEQYFGPGTRLTVT.

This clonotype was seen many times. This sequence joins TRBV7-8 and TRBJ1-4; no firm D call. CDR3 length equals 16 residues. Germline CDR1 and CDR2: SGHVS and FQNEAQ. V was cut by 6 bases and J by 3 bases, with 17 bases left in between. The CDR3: CASSRNRLMPNEKLFF. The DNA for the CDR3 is TGTGCCAGCAGTCGAAACAGATTGATGCCTAATGAAAAACTGTTTTTT.

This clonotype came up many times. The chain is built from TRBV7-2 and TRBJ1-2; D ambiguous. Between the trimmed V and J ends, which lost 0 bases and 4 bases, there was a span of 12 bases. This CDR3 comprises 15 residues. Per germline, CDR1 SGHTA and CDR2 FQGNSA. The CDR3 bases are TGTGCCAGCAGCTTAGCACGGGCTTTCGGCTATGGCTACACCTTC. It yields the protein CASSLARAFGYGYTF.

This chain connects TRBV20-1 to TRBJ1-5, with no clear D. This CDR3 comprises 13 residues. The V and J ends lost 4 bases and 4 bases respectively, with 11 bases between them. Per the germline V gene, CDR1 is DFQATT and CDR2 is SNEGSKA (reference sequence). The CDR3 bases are TGCAGTGCTATCCGGCTGTTAAATCAGCCCCAGCATTTT. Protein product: CSAIRLLNQPQHF.

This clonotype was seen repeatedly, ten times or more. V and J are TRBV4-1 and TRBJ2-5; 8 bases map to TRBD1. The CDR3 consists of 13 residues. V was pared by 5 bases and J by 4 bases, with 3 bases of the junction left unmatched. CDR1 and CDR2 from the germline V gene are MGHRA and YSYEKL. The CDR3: CASSGQGGETQYF. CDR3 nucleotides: TGCGCCAGCAGCGGACAGGGCGGAGAGACCCAGTACTTC.

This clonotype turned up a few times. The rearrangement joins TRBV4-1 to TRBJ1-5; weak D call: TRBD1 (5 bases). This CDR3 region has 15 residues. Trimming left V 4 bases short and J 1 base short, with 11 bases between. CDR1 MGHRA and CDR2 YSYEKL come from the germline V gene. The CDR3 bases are TGCGCCAGCAGCCCCTGGGGGAACAGCAATCAGCCCCAGCATTTT. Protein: CASSPWGNSNQPQHF.

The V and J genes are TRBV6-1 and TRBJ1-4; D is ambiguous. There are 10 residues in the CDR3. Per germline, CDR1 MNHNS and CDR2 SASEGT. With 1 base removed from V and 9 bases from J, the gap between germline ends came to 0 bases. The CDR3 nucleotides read TGTGCCAGCAGTGAAGAAAAACTGTTTTTT. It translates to CASSEEKLFF.

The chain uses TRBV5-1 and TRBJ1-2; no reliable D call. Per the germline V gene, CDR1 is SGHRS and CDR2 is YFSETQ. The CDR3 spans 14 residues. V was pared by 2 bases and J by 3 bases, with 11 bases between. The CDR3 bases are TGCGCCAGCAGCTTCATGGCGAACGACTATGGCTACACCTTC. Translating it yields CASSFMANDYGYTF.

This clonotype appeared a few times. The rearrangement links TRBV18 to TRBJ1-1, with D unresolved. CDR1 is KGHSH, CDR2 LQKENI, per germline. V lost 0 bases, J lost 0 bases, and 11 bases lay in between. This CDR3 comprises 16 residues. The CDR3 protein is CASSPPPGRLNTEAFF. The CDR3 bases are TGTGCCAGCTCACCACCGCCCGGACGGCTGAACACTGAAGCTTTCTTT. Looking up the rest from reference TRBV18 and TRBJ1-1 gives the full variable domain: NAGVMQNPRHLVRRRGQEARLRCSPMKGHSHVYWYRQLPEEGLKFMVYLQKENIIDESGMPKERFSAEFPKEGPSILRIQQVVRGDSAAYFCASSPPPGRLNTEAFFGQGTRLTVV.

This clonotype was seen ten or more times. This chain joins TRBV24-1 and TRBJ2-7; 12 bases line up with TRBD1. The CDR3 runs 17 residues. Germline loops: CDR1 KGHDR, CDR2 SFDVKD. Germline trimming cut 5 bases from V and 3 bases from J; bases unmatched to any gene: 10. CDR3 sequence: CATSGLTRDRGLYEQYF. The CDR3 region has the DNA TGTGCCACCAGTGGTCTAACCCGGGACAGGGGGCTCTACGAGCAGTACTTC.